The clone carrying this TCR beta chain was counted only a few times. The CDR3 totals 12 residues. The germline V gene encodes CDR1 MNHEY and CDR2 SVGAGI. The sample originates from a study of cytomegalovirus exposure and HLA in healthy donors. The PCR had 60 Vbeta and 13 Jbeta primers. TCRdb's copy holds only in-frame clones and misses some; the assay was immunoSEQ multiplex PCR. The sample lists a few hundred thousand clones; about 70% were seen once. The V and J genes are TRBV6-5 and TRBJ1-1, with D perhaps TRBD1 (5 bases). This receptor was identified in a woman in her twenties or thirties in good health and CMV-seronegative. The sample taken for sequencing was PBMCs. The CDR3 is CVSGGGYTEAFF. The CDR3 DNA reads as TGTGTCTCGGGGGGTGGGTACACTGAAGCTTTCTTT.